This T cell receptor (beta chain) derives from a study of T cells of healthy individuals. TCRdb analysed the 5' RACE reads with MiXCR anew, one entry per CDR3 protein. The table has about 100,000 distinct CDR3 sequences, under 20% seen once. This clonotype was observed at least ten times. The sequence was collected from a human donor in good health.

CDR3 coding DNA: TGTGCCAGCACCTTAATTCTAGCGGATGAGCAGTTCTTC. It specifies CASTLILADEQFF. The chain has TRBV12-3 or TRBV12-4 and TRBJ2-1; 7 nucleotides align to TRBD2. The V gene end was trimmed by 7 bases and the J gene end by 8 bases; junction bases not matched to a gene: 8. CDR3 length equals 13 residues.